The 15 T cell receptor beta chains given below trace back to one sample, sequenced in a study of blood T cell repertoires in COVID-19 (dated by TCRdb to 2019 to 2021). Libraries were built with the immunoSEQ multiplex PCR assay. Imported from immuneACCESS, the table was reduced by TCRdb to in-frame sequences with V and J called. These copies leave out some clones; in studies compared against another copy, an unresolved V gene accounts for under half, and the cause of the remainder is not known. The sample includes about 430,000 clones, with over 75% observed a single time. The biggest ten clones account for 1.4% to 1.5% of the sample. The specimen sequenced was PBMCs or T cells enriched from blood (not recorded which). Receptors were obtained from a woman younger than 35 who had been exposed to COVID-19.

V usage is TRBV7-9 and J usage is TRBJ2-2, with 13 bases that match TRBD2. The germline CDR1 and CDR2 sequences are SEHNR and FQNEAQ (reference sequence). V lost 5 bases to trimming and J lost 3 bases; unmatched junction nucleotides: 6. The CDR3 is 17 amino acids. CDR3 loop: CASSGPLAGGDTGELFF. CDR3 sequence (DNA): TGTGCCAGCAGCGGCCCACTAGCGGGAGGGGACACCGGGGAGCTGTTTTTT.

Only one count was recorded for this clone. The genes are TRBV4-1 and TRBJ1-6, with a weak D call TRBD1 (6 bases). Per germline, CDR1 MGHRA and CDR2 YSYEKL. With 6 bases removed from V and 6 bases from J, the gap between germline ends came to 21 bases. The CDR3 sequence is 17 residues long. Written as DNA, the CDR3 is TGCGCCAGCAGTCTCACCCAACCAGGACAGTTTAATTCACCCCTCCACTTT. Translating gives CASSLTQPGQFNSPLHF.

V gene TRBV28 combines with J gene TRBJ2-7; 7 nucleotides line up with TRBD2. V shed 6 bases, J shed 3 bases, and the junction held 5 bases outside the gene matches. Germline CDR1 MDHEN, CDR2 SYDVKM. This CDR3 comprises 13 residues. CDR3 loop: CASSPGTIYEQYF. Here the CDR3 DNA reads TGTGCCAGCAGCCCCGGGACTATCTACGAGCAGTACTTC. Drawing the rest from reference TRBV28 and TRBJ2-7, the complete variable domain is DVKVTQSSRYLVKRTGEKVFLECVQDMDHENMFWYRQDPGLGLRLIYFSYDVKMKEKGDIPEGYSVSREKKERFSLILESASTNQTSMYLCASSPGTIYEQYFGPGTRLTVT.

The CDR3 coding sequence is TGTGCCAGCAGCTTAGGGATTCTGGGGGGTTTCTTT. Its protein is CASSLGILGGFF. This sequence joins TRBV7-2 and TRBJ1-1; D possibly corresponds to TRBD1 (5 bases). The CDR3 runs to 12 residues. In germline, CDR1 is SGHTA, CDR2 FQGNSA. Between the trimmed V and J ends, which lost 1 base and 13 bases, there was a span of 13 bases.

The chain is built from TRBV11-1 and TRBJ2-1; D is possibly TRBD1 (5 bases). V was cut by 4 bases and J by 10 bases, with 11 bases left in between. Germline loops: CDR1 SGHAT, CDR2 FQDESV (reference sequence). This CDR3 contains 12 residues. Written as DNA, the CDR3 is TGTGCCAGCAGCTCCCAGGGATACGAGCAGTTCTTC. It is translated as CASSSQGYEQFF.

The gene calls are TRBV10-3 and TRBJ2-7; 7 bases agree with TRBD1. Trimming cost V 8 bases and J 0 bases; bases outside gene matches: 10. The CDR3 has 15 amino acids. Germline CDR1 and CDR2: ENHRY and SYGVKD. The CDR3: CAISNAGTDSYEQYF. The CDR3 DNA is TGTGCCATCTCAAACGCCGGGACAGACTCCTACGAGCAGTACTTC.

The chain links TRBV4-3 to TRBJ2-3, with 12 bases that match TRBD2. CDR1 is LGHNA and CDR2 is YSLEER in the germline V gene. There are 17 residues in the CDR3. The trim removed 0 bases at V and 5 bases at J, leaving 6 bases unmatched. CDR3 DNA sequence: TGCGCCAGCAGCCAAGATCTAGCGGGGGGGCCGATAGATACGCAGTATTTT. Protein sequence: CASSQDLAGGPIDTQYF.

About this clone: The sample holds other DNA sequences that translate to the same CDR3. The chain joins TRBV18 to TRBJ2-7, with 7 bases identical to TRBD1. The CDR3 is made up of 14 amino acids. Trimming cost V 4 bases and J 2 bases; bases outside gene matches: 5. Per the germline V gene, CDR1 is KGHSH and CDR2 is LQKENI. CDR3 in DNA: TGTGCCAGCTCACTGGGGCAGGGGGCCTACGAGCAGTACTTC. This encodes CASSLGQGAYEQYF.

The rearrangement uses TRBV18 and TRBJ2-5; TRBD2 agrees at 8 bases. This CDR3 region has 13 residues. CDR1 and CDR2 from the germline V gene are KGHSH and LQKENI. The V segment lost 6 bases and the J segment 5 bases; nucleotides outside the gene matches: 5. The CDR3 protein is CASSLGLGETQYF. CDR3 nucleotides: TGTGCCAGCTCCTTGGGACTAGGGGAGACCCAGTACTTC.

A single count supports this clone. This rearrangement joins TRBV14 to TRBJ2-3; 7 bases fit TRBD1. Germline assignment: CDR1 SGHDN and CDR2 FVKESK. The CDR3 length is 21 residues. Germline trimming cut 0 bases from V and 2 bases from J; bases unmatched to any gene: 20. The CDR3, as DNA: TGTGCCAGCAGCCAAGATCGCCCGGGACAGAGCTTTGTTTGGACCACAGATACGCAGTATTTT. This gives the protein CASSQDRPGQSFVWTTDTQYF.

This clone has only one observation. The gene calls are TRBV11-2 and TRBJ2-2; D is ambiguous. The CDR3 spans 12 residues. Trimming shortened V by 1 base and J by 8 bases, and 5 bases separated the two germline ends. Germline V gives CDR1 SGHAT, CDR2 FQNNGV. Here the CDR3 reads CASSLAVGELFF. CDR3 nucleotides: TGTGCCAGCAGCTTAGCGGTAGGGGAGCTGTTTTTT.

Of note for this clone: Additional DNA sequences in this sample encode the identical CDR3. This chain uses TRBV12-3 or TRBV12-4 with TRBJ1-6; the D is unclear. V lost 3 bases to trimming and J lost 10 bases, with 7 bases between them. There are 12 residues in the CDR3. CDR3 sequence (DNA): TGTGCCAGCAGTTTGGCGGGGTCACCCCTCCACTTT. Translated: CASSLAGSPLHF.

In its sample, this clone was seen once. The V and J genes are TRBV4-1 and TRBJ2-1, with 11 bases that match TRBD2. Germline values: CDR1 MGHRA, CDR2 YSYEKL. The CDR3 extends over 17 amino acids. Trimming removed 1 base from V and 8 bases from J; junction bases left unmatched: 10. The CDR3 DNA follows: TGCGCCAGCAGCCAAGCGCCCTTAGCGGGGGGGCTCCATGAGCAGTTCTTC. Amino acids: CASSQAPLAGGLHEQFF.

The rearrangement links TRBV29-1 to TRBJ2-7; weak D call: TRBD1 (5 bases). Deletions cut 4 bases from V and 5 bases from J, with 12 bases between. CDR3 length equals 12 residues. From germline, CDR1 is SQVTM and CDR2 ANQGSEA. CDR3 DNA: TGCAGCGTTGGGGTAGGGGCCCACGAGCAGTACTTC. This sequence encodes CSVGVGAHEQYF.

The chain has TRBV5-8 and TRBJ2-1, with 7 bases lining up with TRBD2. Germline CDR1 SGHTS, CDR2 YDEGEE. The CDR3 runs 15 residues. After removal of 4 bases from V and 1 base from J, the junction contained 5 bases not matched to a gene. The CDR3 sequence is CASSTRTRSYNEQFF. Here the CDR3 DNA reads TGTGCCAGCAGCACACGGACTAGATCCTACAATGAGCAGTTCTTC.